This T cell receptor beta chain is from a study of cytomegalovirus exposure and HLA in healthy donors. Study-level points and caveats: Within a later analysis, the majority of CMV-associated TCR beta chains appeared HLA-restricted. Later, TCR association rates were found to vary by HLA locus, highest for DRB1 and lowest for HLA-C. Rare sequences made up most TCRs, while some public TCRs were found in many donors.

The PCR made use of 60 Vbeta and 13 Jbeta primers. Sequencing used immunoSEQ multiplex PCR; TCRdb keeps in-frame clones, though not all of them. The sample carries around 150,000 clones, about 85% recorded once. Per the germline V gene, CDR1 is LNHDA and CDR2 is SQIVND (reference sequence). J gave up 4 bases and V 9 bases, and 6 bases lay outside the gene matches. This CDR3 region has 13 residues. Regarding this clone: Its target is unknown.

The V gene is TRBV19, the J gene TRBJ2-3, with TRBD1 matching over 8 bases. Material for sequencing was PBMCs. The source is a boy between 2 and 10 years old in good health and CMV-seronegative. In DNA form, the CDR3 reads TGTGCCAGCCGAGACAGGGGTTCAGATACGCAGTATTTT. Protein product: CASRDRGSDTQYF. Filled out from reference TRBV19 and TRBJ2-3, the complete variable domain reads DGGITQSPKYLFRKEGQNVTLSCEQNLNHDAMYWYRQDPGQGLRLIYYSQIVNDFQKGDIAEGYSVSREKKESFPLTVTSAQKNPTAFYLCASRDRGSDTQYFGPGTRLTVL.